The clone carrying this TCR beta chain was detected only a few times. The antigen is unknown. The source of the sample is a study of early T cells in non-severe SARS-CoV-2 infection. Turning to the study itself: Sequencing targeted bulk RNA from unsorted whole blood, leaving chains unpaired.

Findings of the study overall: VDJdb matching, biased toward anti-spike CD8 responses, missed private and CD4 specificities.

The TCR library protocol attached unique molecular identifiers to the individual cDNA molecules. TCRdb independently ran MiXCR on the 5' RACE reads; one entry per CDR3 protein. This table holds 98,000 or so distinct CDR3 sequences, less than 15% found once. The sequence was collected from an adult who was a healthcare worker with PCR-confirmed SARS-CoV-2 infection or an uninfected control (not recorded which). This material consisted of whole blood, taken at baseline.

The CDR3 sequence is CASTGGLRHPDTQYF. The CDR3 region has the DNA TGTGCCAGCACCGGGGGACTTCGCCACCCCGATACGCAGTATTTT. The chain uses TRBV6-1 and TRBJ2-3; D possibly corresponds to TRBD2 (6 bases). The CDR3 is 15 residues long. V was trimmed by 7 bases and J by 6 bases, leaving 20 bases between them. Germline CDR1 MNHNS, CDR2 SASEGT.